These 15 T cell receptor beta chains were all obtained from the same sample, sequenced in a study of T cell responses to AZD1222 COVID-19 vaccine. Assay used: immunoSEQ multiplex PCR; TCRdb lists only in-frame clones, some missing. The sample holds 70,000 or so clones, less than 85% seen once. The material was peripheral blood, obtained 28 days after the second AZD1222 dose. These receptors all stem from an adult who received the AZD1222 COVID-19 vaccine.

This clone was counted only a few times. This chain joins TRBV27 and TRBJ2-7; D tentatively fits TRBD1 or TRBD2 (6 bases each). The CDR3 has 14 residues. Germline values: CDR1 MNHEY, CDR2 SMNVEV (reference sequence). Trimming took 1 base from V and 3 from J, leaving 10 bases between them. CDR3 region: CASSLWGADYEQYF. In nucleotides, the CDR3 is TGTGCCAGCAGTTTATGGGGGGCGGACTACGAGCAGTACTTC.

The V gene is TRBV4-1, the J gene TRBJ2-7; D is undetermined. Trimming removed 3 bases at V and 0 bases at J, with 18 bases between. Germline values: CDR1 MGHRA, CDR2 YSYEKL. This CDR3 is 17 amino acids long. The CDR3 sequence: CASSQAGKPTISYEQYF. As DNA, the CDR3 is TGCGCCAGCAGCCAGGCTGGGAAGCCAACAATCTCCTACGAGCAGTACTTC.

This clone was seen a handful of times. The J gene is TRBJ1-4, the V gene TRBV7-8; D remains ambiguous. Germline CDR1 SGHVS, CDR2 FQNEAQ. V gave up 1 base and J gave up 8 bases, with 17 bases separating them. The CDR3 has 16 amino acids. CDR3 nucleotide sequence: TGTGCCAGCAGCTTAGACGGGTTCGGGAGCGAGGAAAAACTGTTTTTT. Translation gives CASSLDGFGSEEKLFF.

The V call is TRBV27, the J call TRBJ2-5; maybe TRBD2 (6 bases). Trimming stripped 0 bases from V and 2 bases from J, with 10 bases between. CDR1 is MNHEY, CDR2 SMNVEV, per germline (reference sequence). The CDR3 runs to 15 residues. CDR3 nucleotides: TGTGCCAGCAGTTTATCGGCGGGGAAACAAGAGACCCAGTACTTC. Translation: CASSLSAGKQETQYF.

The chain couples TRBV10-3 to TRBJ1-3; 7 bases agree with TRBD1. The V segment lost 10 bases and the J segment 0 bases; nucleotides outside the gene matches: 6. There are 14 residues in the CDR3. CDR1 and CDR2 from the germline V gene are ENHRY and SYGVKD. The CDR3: CASQTGSSGNTIYF. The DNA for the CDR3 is TGTGCCAGCCAGACAGGGAGCTCTGGAAACACCATATATTTT.

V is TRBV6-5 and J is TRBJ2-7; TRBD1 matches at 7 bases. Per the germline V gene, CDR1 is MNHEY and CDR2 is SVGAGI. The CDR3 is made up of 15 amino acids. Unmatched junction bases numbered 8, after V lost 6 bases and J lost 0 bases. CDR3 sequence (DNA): TGTGCCAGCAGAGCCCGACAGGGAGTCTCCTACGAGCAGTACTTC. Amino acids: CASRARQGVSYEQYF.

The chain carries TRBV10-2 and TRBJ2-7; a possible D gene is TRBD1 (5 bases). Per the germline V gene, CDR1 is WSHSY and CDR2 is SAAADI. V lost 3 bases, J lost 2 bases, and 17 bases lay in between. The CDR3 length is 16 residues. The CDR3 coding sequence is TGCGCCAGCAGTGACCCAGGGCTTCGATCCGCCTACGAGCAGTACTTC. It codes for CASSDPGLRSAYEQYF.

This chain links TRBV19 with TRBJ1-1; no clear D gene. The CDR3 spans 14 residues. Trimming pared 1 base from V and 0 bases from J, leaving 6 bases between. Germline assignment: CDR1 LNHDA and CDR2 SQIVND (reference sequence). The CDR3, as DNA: TGTGCCAGTAGTATAGGGAGAGTGAACACTGAAGCTTTCTTT. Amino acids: CASSIGRVNTEAFF.

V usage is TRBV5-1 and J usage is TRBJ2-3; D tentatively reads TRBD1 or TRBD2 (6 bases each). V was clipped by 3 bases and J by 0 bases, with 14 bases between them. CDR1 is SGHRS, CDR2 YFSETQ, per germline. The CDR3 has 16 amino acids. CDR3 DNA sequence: TGCGCCAGCAGCTGGGGGCTAGCGAAGAGCACAGATACGCAGTATTTT. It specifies CASSWGLAKSTDTQYF.

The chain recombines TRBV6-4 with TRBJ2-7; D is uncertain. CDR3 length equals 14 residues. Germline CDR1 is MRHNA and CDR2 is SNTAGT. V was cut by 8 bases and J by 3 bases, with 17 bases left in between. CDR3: CASARRQALYEQYF. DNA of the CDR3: TGTGCCAGCGCCAGACGGCAGGCCCTCTACGAGCAGTACTTC.

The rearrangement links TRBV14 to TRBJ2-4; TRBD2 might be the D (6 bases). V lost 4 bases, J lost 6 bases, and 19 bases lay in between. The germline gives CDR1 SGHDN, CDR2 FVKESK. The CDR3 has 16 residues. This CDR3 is CASSLTRRGLGNIQYF. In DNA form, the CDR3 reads TGTGCCAGCAGCCTCACAAGGCGGGGCTTGGGAAACATTCAGTACTTC.

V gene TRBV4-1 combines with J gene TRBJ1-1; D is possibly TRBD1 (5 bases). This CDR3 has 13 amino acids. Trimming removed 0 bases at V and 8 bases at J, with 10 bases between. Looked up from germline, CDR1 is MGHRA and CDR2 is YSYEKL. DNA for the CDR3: TGCGCCAGCAGCCAAGAAGGGGCAGTCGAAGCTTTCTTT. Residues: CASSQEGAVEAFF.

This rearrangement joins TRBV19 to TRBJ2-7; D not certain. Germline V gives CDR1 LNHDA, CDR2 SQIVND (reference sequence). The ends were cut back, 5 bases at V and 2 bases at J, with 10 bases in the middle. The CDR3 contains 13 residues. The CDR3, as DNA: TGTGCCAGTAGTTTCCAGGATACCTACGAGCAGTACTTC. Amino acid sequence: CASSFQDTYEQYF.

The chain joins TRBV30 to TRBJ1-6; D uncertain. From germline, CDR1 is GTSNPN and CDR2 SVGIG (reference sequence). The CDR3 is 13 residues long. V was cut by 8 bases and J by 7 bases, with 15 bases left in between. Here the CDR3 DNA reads TGTGCCACCAATGAGGCAGTCAATTCACCCCTCCACTTT. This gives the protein CATNEAVNSPLHF.

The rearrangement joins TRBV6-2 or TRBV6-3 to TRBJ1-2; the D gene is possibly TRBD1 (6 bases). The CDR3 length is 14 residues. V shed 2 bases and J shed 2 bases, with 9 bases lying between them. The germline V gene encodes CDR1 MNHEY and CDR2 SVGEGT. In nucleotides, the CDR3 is TGTGCCAGCAGTTACGGCGGGACAAACTATGGCTACACCTTC. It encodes CASSYGGTNYGYTF.